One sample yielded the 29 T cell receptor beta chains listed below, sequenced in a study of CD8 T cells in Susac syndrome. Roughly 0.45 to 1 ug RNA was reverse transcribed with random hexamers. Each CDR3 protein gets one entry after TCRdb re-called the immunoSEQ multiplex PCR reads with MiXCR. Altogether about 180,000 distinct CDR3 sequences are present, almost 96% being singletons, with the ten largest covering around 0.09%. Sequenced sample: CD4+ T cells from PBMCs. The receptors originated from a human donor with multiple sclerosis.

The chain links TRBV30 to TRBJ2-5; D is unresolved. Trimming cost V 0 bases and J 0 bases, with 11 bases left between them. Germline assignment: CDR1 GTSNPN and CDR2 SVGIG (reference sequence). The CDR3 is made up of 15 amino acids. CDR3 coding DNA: TGTGCCTGGAGTGTAGGCAGAAGATACCAAGAGACCCAGTACTTC. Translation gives CAWSVGRRYQETQYF.

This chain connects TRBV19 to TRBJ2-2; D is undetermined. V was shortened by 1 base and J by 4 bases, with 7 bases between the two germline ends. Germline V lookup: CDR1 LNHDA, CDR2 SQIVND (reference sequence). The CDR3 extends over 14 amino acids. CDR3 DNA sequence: TGTGCCAGTAGTATAGTCCCTAGCACCGGGGAGCTGTTTTTT. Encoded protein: CASSIVPSTGELFF.

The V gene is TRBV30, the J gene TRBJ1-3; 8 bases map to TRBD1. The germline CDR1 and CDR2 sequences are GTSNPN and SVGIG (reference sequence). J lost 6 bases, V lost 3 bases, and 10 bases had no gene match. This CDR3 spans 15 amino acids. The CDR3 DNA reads TGTGCCTGGAGGGCGAAACAGGGGGTGAAAAACACCATATATTTT. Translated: CAWRAKQGVKNTIYF. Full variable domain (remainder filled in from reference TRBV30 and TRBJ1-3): SQTIHQWPATLVQPVGSPLSLECTVEGTSNPNLYWYRQAAGRGLQLLFYSVGIGQISSEVPQNLSASRPQDRQFILSSKKLLLSDSGFYLCAWRAKQGVKNTIYFGEGSWLTVV.

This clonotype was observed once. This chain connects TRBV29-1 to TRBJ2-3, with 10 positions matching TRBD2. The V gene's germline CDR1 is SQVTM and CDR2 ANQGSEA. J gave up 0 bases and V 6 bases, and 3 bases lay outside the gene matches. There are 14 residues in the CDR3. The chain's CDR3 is CSVDSGGSTDTQYF. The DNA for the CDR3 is TGCAGCGTCGATAGCGGGGGGAGCACAGATACGCAGTATTTT.

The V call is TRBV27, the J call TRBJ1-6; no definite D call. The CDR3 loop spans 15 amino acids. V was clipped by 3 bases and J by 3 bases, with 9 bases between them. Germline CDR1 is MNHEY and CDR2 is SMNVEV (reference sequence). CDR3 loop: CASSFKPDYNSPLHF. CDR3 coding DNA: TGTGCCAGCAGTTTTAAACCGGACTATAATTCACCCCTCCACTTT.

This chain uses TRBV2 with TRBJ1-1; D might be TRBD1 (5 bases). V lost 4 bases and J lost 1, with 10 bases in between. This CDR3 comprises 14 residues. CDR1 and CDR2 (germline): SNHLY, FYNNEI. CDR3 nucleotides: TGTGCCAGCAGTGGAAACAGGCGGAACACTGAAGCTTTCTTT. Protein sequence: CASSGNRRNTEAFF.

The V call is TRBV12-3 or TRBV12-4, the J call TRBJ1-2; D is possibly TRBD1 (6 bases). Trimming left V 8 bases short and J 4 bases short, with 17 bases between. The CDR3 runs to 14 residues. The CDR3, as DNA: TGTGCCAGCGGACGAACCGGGACACTCTATGGCTACACCTTC. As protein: CASGRTGTLYGYTF.

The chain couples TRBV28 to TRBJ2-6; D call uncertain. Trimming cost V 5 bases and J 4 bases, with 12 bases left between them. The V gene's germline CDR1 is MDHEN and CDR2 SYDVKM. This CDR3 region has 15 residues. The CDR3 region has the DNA TGTGCCAGCAGTCGCTCGCCCGCCGGGGCCAACGTCCTGACTTTC. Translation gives CASSRSPAGANVLTF.

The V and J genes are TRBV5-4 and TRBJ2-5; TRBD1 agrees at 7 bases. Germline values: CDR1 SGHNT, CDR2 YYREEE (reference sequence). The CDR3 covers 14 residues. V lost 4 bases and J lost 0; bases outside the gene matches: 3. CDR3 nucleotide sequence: TGTGCCAGCAGCGCAGGGACAGACCAAGAGACCCAGTACTTC. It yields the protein CASSAGTDQETQYF.

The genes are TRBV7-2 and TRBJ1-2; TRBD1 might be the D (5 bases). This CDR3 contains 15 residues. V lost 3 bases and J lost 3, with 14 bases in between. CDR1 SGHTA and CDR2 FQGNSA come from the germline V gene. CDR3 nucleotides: TGTGCCAGCAGCTTCTACGGGACGCGGGACTATGGCTACACCTTC. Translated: CASSFYGTRDYGYTF. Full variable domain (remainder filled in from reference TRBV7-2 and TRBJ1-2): GAGVSQSPSNKVTEKGKDVELRCDPISGHTALYWYRQSLGQGLEFLIYFQGNSAPDKSGLPSDRFSAERTGGSVSTLTIQRTQQEDSAVYLCASSFYGTRDYGYTFGSGTRLTVV.

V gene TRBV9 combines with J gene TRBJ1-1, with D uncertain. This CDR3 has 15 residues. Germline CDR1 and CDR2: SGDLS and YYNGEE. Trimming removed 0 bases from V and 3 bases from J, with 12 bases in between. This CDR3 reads CASSVGTLGDTEAFF. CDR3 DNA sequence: TGTGCCAGCAGCGTAGGAACCCTTGGGGACACTGAAGCTTTCTTT. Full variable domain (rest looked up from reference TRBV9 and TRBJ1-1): DSGVTQTPKHLITATGQRVTLRCSPRSGDLSVYWYQQSLDQGLQFLIQYYNGEERAKGNILERFSAQQFPDLHSELNLSSLELGDSALYFCASSVGTLGDTEAFFGQGTRLTVV.

This chain's CDR3 is CASRSDTGWFSNEQFF. CDR3 bases: TGTGCCAGTAGGTCAGATACGGGCTGGTTTAGCAATGAGCAGTTCTTC. The chain employs TRBV19 and TRBJ2-1, with unresolved D. V was cut by 6 bases and J by 6 bases, with 21 bases left in between. The CDR3 consists of 16 residues. CDR1 is LNHDA and CDR2 is SQIVND in the germline V gene (reference sequence).

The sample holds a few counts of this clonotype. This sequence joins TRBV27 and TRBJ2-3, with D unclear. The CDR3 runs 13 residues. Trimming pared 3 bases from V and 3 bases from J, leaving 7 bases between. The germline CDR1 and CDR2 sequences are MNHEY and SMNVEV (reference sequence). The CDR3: CASSLDRTDTQYF. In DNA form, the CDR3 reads TGTGCCAGCAGTTTGGACCGTACAGATACGCAGTATTTT.

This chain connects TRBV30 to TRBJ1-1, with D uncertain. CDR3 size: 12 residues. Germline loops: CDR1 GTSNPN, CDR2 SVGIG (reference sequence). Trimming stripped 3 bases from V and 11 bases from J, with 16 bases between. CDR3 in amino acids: CAWRSGNLRAFF. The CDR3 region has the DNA TGTGCCTGGAGAAGCGGCAACCTGAGGGCTTTCTTT.

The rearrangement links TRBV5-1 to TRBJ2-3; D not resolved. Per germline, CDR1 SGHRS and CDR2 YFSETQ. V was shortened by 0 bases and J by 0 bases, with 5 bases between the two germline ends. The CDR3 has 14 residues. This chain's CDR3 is CASSLAQSTDTQYF. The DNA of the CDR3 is TGCGCCAGCAGCTTGGCCCAGAGCACAGATACGCAGTATTTT.

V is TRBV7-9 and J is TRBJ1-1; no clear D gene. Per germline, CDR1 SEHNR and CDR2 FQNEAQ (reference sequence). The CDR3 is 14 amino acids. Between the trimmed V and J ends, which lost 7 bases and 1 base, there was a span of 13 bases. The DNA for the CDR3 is TGTGCCAGCAACCAAAGGTCGGGGAACACTGAAGCTTTCTTT. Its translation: CASNQRSGNTEAFF. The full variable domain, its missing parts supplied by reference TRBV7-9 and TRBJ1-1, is DTGVSQNPRHKITKRGQNVTFRCDPISEHNRLYWYRQTLGQGPEFLTYFQNEAQLEKSRLLSDRFSAERPKGSFSTLEIQRTEQGDSAMYLCASNQRSGNTEAFFGQGTRLTVV.

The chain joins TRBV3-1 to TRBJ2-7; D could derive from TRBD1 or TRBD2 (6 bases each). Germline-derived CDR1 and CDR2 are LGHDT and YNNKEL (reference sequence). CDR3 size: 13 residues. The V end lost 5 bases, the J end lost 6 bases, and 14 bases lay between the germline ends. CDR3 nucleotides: TGTGCCAGCAGCTTGAGGGGGGCTGTCGAGCAGTACTTC. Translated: CASSLRGAVEQYF.

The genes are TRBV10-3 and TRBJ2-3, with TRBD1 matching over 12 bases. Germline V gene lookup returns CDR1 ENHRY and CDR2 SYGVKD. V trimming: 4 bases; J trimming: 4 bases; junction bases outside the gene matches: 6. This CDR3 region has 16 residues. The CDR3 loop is CAISGPGQGAPDTQYF. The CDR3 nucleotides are TGTGCCATCAGTGGACCGGGACAGGGGGCTCCAGATACGCAGTATTTT.

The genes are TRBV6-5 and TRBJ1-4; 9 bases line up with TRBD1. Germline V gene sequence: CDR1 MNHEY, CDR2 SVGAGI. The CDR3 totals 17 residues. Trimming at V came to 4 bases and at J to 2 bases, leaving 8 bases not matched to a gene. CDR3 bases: TGTGCCAGCAGTTCACCGGGACAGGGCAGGACTAATGAAAAACTGTTTTTT. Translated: CASSSPGQGRTNEKLFF.

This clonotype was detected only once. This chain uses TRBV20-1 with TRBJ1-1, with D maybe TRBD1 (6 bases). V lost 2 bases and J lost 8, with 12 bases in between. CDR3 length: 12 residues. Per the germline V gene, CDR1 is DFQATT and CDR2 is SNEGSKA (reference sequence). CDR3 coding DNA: TGCAGTGCTAGAAAGCGGGGGACAGAAGCTTTCTTT. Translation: CSARKRGTEAFF.

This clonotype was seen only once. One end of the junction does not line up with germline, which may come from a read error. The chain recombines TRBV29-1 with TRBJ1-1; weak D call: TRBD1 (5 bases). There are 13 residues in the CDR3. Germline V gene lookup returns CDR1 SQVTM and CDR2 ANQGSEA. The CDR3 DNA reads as TGCAGCGTTGTGGTCAGGGTGAACGCTGAAGCTTTCTTT. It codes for CSVVVRVNAEAFF.

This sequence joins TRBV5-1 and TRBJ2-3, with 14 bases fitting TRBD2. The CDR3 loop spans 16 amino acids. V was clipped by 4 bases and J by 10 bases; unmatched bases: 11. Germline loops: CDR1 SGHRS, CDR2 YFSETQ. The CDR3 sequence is CASSPTGLAGAAPQYF. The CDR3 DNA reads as TGCGCCAGCAGCCCAACGGGACTAGCGGGGGCAGCTCCGCAGTATTTT.

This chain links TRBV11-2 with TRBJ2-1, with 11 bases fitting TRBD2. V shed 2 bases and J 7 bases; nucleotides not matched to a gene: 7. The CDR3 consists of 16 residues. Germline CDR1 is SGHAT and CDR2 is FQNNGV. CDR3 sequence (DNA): TGTGCCAGCAGCTTACGGCGGGCTAGCGGGGGGAATGAGCAGTTCTTC. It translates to CASSLRRASGGNEQFF.

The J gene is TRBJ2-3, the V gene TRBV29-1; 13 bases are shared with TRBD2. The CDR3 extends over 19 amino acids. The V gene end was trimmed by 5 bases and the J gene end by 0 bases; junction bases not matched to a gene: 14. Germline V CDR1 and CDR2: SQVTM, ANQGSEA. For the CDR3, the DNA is TGCAGCGTTCTCCGGACTAGCGGGGGAATCTTTACTAGCACAGATACGCAGTATTTT. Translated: CSVLRTSGGIFTSTDTQYF.

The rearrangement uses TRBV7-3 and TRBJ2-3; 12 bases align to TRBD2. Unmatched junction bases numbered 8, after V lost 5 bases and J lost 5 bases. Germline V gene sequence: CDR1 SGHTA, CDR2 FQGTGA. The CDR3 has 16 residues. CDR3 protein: CASSHPLAGGRDTQYF. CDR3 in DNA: TGTGCCAGCAGCCATCCACTAGCGGGGGGACGAGATACGCAGTATTTT.

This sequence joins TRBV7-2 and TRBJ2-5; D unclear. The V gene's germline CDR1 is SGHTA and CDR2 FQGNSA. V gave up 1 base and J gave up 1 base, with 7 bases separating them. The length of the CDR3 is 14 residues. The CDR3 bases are TGTGCCAGCAGCTTAGTGGCTGTCCAAGAGACCCAGTACTTC. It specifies CASSLVAVQETQYF. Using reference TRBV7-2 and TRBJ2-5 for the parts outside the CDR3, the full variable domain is GAGVSQSPSNKVTEKGKDVELRCDPISGHTALYWYRQSLGQGLEFLIYFQGNSAPDKSGLPSDRFSAERTGGSVSTLTIQRTQQEDSAVYLCASSLVAVQETQYFGPGTRLLVL.

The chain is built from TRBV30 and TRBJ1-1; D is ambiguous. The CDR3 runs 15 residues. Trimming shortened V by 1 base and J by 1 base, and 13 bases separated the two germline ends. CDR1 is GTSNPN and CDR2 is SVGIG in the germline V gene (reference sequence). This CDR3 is CAWSALTMANTEAFF. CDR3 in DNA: TGTGCCTGGAGTGCCTTAACAATGGCGAACACTGAAGCTTTCTTT.

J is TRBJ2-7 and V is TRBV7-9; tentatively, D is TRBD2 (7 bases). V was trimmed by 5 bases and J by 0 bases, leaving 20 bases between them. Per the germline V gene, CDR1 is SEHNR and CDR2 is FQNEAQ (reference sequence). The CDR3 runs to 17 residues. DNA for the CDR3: TGTGCCAGCAGCCCCTATCTCGGGGGGCCCTACTCCTACGAGCAGTACTTC. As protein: CASSPYLGGPYSYEQYF.

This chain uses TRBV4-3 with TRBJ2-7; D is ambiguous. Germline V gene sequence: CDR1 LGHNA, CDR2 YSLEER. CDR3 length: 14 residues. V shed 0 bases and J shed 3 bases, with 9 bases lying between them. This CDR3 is CASSQDAGYYEQYF. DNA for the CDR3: TGCGCCAGCAGCCAAGATGCAGGATACTACGAGCAGTACTTC.